What follows describes a single T cell receptor (beta chain). The data originate from a study of blood T cell repertoires in COVID-19. Across the whole study: Sources were T cells, B-cell-depleted T cells, or PBMCs; the material itself was cDNA or gDNA.

The repertoire was sequenced with immunoSEQ multiplex PCR; TCRdb's copy has only in-frame clones and lacks some. The data show 150,000 to 200,000 clones, almost 80% seen once. V dropped 0 bases and J dropped 1 base, with 6 bases sitting between them. CDR3 length: 14 amino acids. Germline loops: CDR1 ENHRY, CDR2 SYGVKD. Participant ages covered roughly 18 to 89 years across approximately 25 US areas. Which cohort a participant joined came from the clinical history participants gave. Recovered status in Cohort 3 required two negative PCRs, clearance, or symptom resolution. The sequenced sample consisted of PBMCs or T cells enriched from blood (not recorded which). The clonotype comes from a woman aged 50 to 60 who had recovered from COVID-19. J is TRBJ1-1 and V is TRBV10-3, with no clear D. The CDR3 nucleotides read TGTGCCATCAGTGAGTCGACTCCGAACACTGAAGCTTTCTTT. This codes for CAISESTPNTEAFF.